The text below deals with one T cell receptor (beta chain). This sample is part of a study of blood T cell repertoires in COVID-19. Across the study: The United States, Italy and Spain provided the acute and convalescent COVID-19 samples. PBMCs, B-cell-depleted T cells, or T cells provided the cDNA or gDNA that made up the material.

Source study methods: Reference gene primers were amplified, and this amplification served to estimate nucleated cell counts. Only in-frame clones appear in the TCRdb table, and some are missing; sequencing was by immunoSEQ multiplex PCR. Clonal size and the V and J genes are those of that table, whereas D and trimming came from the DNA. The table lists some 47,000 clones, 86% of them singletons. This CDR3 is 13 amino acids long. Between the trimmed V and J ends, which lost 6 bases and 8 bases, there was a span of 13 bases. CDR1 is MNHEY and CDR2 is SVGAGI in the germline V gene. This sequence joins TRBV6-5 and TRBJ1-4, with unresolved D. The sequencing input was peripheral blood. This TCR came from a woman aged 55-75 years with acute or convalescent COVID-19. Here the CDR3 reads CASRPTVQEKLFF. The CDR3 nucleotides read TGTGCCAGCAGACCCACCGTCCAGGAAAAACTGTTTTTT.